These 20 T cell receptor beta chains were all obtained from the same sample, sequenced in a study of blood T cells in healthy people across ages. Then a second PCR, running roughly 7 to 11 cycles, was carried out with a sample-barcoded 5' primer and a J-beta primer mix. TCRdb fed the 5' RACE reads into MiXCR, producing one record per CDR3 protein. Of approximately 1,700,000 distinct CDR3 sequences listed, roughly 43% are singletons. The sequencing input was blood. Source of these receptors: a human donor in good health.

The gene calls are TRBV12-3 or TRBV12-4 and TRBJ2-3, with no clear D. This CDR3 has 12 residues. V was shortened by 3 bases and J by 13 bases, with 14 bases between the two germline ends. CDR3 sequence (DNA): TGTGCCAGCAGTTTGGTGGCAGATGCGGAGTATTTT. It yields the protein CASSLVADAEYF.

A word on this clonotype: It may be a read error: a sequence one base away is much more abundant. CDR3 coding DNA: TGCAGCGTTGCTGGATCACAGGGGTCCCAGTACTTC. It specifies CSVAGSQGSQYF. The chain recombines TRBV29-1 with TRBJ2-5; 7 bases map to TRBD1. The CDR3 is 12 residues long. Germline lookup yields CDR1 SQVTM and CDR2 ANQGSEA. V was pared by 4 bases and J by 9 bases, with 8 bases of the junction left unmatched.

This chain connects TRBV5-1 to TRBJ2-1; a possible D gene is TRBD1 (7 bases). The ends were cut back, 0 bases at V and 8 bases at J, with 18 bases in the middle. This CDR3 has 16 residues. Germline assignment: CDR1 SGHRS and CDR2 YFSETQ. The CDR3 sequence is CASSLVGRGDLDEQFF. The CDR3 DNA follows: TGCGCCAGCAGCTTGGTGGGCAGGGGGGATCTGGATGAGCAGTTCTTC.

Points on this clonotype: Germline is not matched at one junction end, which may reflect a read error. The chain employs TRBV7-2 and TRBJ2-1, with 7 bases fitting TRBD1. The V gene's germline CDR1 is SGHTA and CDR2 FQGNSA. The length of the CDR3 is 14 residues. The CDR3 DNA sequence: TGTGCCAGCAGGGCAGGGACAGTGAACAATGAGCAGTTTTTC. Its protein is CASRAGTVNNEQFF.

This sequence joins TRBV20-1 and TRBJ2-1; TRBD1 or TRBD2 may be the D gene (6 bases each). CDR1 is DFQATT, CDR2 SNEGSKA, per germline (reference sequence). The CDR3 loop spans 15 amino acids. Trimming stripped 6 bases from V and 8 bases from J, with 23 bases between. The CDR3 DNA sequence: TGCAGTGCCCTGAGGGGGACTGGGGGCGCAGATGAGCAGTTCTTC. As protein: CSALRGTGGADEQFF.

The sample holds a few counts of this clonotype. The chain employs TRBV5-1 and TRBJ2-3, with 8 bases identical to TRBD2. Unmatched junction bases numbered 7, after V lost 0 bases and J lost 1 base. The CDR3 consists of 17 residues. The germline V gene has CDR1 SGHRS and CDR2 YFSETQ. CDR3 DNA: TGCGCCAGCAGCTTGGCGGGGGGGACTTCGGGCACAGATACGCAGTATTTT. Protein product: CASSLAGGTSGTDTQYF.

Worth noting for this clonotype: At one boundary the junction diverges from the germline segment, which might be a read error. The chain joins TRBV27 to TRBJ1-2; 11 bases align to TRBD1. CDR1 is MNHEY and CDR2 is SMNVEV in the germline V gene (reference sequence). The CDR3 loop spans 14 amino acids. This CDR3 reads CAGSLLGQGGDYTF. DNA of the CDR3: TGTGCCGGCAGTTTATTGGGACAGGGGGGTGACTACACCTTC.

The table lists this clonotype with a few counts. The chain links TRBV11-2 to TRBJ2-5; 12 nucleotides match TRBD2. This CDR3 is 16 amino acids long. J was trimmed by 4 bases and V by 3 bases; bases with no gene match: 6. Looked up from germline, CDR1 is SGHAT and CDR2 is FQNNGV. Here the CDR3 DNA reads TGTGCCAGCAGCTTGATGCCTAGCGGGGGGGCAGAGACCCAGTACTTC. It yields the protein CASSLMPSGGAETQYF.

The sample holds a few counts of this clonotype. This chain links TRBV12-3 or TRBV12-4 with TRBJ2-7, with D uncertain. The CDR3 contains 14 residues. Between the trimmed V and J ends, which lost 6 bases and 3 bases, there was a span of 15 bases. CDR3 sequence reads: CASRNSRGFYEQYF. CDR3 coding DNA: TGTGCCAGCAGAAACTCACGAGGTTTCTACGAGCAGTACTTC.

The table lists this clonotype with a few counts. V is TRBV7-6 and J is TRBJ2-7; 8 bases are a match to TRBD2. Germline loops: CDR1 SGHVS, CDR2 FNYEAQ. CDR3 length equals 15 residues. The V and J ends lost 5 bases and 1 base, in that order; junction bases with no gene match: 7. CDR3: CASSASGGGSYEQYF. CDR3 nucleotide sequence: TGTGCCAGCAGCGCCTCGGGCGGGGGGTCCTACGAGCAGTACTTC.

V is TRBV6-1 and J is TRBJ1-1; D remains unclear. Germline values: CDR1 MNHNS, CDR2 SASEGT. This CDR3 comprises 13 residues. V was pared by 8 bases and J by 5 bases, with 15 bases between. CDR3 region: CASGSQFQTEAFF. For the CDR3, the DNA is TGTGCCAGCGGCTCGCAGTTCCAAACTGAAGCTTTCTTT.

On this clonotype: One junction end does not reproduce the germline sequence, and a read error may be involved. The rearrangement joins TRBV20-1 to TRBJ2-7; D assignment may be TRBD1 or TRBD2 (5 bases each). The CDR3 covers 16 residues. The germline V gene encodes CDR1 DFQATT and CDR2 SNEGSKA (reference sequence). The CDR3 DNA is TGCAGCGCTAGAGAGCCAGCGGCGGACACCCAGTACGAGCAGTACTTC. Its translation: CSAREPAADTQYEQYF.

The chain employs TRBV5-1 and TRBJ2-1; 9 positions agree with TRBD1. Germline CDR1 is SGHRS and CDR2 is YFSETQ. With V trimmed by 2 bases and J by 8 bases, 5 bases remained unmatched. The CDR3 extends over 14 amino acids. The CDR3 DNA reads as TGCGCCAGCAGCTTCGGGACAGGGAACCATGAGCAGTTCTTC. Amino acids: CASSFGTGNHEQFF.

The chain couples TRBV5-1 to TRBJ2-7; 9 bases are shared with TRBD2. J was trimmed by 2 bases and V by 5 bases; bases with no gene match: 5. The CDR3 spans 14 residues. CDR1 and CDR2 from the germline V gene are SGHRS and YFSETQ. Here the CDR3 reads CASRLAGSTYEQYF. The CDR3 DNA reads TGCGCCAGCAGGCTAGCGGGGTCTACCTACGAGCAGTACTTC.

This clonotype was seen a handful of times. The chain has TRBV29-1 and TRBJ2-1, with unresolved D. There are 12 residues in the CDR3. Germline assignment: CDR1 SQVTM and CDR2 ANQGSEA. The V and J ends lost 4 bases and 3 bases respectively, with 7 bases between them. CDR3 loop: CSVVVSYNEQFF. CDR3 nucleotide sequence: TGCAGCGTTGTGGTCAGCTACAATGAGCAGTTCTTC.

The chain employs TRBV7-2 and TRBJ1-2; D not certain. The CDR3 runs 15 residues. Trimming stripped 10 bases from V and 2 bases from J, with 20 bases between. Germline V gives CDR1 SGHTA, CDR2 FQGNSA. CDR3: CANSHSRGSNYGYTF. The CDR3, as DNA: TGTGCCAACAGTCACTCCCGAGGGAGCAACTATGGCTACACCTTC.

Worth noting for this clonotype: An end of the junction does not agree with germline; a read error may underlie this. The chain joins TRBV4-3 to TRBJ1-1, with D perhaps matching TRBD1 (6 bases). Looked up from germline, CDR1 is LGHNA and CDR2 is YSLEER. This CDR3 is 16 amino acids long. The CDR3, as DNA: TGCGCCAGCGGCCAGGGGCTGGGGGGGTATGACACTGAAGCTTTCTTT. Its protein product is CASGQGLGGYDTEAFF.

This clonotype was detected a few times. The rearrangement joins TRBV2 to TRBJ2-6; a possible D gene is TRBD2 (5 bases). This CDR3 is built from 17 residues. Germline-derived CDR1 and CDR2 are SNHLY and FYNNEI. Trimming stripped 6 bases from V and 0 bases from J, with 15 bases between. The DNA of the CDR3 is TGTGCCAGCAGCGATGAGGGCAGGAACTCTGGGGCCAACGTCCTGACTTTC. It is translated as CASSDEGRNSGANVLTF.

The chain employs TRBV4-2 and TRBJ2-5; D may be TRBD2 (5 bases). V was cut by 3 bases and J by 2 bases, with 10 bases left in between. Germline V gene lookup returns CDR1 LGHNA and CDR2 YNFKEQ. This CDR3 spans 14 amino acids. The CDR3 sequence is CASSQVDWQETQYF. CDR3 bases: TGTGCCAGCAGCCAGGTGGACTGGCAAGAGACCCAGTACTTC.

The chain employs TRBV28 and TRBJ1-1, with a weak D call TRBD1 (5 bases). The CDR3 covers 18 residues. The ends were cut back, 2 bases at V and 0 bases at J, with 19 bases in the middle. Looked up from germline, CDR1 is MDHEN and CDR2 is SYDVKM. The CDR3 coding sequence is TGTGCCAGCAGTTTAGAACTGATAACAGGTAAATTGAACACTGAAGCTTTCTTT. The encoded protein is CASSLELITGKLNTEAFF.